A single TCR beta chain is shown here with its context. Its specificity is unknown. The data are from a study of Ad26.COV2.S vaccination and SARS-CoV-2 variants. Across the whole study: Donor participated within the Ad26.COV2.S arm of the COV1001 trial. Study-wide results and caveats: Reportedly, spike-specific CD8+ and CD4+ T cell responses achieved substantial breadth once vaccination had taken place.

The treatment: 15 to 20 received Ad26.COV2.S at low or high dose, single or two shots; several received placebo; per-sample allocation not given. Sampling happened 63 days after the first vaccine or placebo injection. The table came from immunoSEQ multiplex PCR; TCRdb's copy has only in-frame clones and leaves some out. The sample records 300,000 to 350,000 clones, approximately 86% being singletons. Trimming at V came to 4 bases and at J to 4 bases, leaving 5 bases not matched to a gene. This CDR3 is built from 15 residues. The V gene's germline CDR1 is SEHNR and CDR2 FQNEAQ (reference sequence). This receptor was taken from a person aged 18-60 years who received the Ad26.COV2.S COVID-19 vaccine or a placebo. This sequence joins TRBV7-9 and TRBJ2-1; 9 bases agree with TRBD1. The source was peripheral blood, collected in a trial of Ad26.COV2.S vaccine versus placebo. In DNA, the CDR3 is TGTGCCAGCAGCTCCACCGGACAGGGGTACAATGAGCAGTTCTTC. It specifies CASSSTGQGYNEQFF.